This T cell receptor (beta chain) was recorded in a study of TIL therapy for anti-PD-1-resistant metastatic lung cancer. Study-wide context: Patients then received nivolumab; progressors got lymphodepletion, TIL and IL-2. Median patient age was about 55, ranging about 38-80 years. Notes on the study in general: TIL clonotype persistence in blood showed no apparent association with response.

On this clone: The antigen is unknown.

Time point noted: pre-treatment sample, taken before nivolumab and TIL therapy. Sequencing used immunoSEQ v3. Profiling relied on immunoSEQ multiplex PCR, and the TCRdb table lists in-frame clones only, not all of them. This sample carries about 50,000 clones, 86% of them seen once, and the ten largest clones take approximately 5%. The CDR3 length is 13 residues. Trimming removed 2 bases from V and 3 bases from J, with 7 bases in between. Germline loops: CDR1 MNHEY, CDR2 SMNVEV (reference sequence). The chain is built from TRBV27 and TRBJ1-1, with a possible D match to TRBD1 (6 bases). The input for sequencing was blood, taken at baseline. The TCR originated in a person aged 30 to 80 with non-small cell lung cancer. In DNA form, the CDR3 reads TGTGCCAGCAGTTTAAAGGGGGACACTGAAGCTTTCTTT. Protein: CASSLKGDTEAFF.